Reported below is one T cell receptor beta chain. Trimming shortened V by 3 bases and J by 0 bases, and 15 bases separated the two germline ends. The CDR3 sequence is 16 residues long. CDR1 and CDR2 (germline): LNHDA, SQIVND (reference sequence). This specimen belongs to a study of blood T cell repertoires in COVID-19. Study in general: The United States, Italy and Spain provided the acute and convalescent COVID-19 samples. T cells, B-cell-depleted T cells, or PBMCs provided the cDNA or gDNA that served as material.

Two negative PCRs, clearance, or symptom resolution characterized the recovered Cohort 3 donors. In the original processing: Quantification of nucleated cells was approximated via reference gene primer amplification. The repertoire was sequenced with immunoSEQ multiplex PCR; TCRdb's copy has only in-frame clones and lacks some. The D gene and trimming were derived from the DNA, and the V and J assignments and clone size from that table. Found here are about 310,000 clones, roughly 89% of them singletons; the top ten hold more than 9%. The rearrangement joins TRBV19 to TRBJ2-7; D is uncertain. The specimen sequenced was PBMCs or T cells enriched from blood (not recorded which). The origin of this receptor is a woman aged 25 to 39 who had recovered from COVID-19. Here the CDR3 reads CASSIAATESSYEQYF. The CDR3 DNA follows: TGTGCCAGTAGTATCGCTGCGACGGAGAGCTCCTACGAGCAGTACTTC.